This T cell receptor beta chain was recovered during a study of OX40 agonist ivuxolimab in advanced cancers. Assay used: immunoSEQ multiplex PCR; TCRdb lists only in-frame clones, some missing. The sample lists about 10,000 clones; around 70% were seen once. CDR1 SGHTA and CDR2 FQGTGA come from the germline V gene. The CDR3 loop spans 12 amino acids. V shed 5 bases and J shed 11 bases, with 13 bases lying between them. This TCR was recovered from an adult with an advanced solid tumor such as melanoma, head and neck, liver or kidney cancer. Sequencing used CD4+ or CD8+ T cells sorted from blood, obtained in a trial of the OX40 agonist ivuxolimab. V and J are TRBV7-3 and TRBJ1-5; D remains unclear. DNA of the CDR3: TGTGCCAGCAGCCAGGCGATTAAGGCCCAGCATTTT. Translation gives CASSQAIKAQHF. Using reference TRBV7-3 and TRBJ1-5 for the parts outside the CDR3, the full variable domain is GAGVSQTPSNKVTEKGKYVELRCDPISGHTALYWYRQSLGQGPEFLIYFQGTGAADDSGLPNDRFFAVRPEGSVSTLKIQRTERGDSAVYLCASSQAIKAQHFGDGTRLSIL.